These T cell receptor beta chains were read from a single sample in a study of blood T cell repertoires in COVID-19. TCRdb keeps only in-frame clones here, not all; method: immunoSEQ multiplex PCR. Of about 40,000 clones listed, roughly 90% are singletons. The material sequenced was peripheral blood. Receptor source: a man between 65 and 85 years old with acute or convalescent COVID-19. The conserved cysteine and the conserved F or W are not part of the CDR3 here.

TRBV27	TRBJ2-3	ASSLLGLAGVSTDTQY
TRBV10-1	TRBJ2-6	ASSGSIRSHKVGNVLT
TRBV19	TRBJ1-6	ASSIAGYGNSPLH
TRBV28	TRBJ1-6	ASSRRINSPLH
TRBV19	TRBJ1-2	AGRQGAYGYT
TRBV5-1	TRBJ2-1	ASSWGLSEQF
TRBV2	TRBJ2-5	ASKSPRSGRAWEETQY
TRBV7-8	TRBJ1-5	ASSLGTGLLRDQPQH
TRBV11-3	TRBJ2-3	ASSLNWLAGTDTQY
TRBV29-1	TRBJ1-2	SVERDRDYGYT
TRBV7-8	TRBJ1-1	ASSEVTGIEAF
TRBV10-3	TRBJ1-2	AISQGEEGYT
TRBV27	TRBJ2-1	ASSFRAGTSEQF
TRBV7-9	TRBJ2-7	ASSSTGQSYEQY
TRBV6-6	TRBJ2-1	ASSYTHYNEQF
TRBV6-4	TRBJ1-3	ASSTTGGENTIY
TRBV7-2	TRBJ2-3	ASSLDLPSTDTQY
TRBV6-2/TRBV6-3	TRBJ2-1	ASSYSTLTSEQF
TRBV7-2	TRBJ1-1	ASSADSLNTEAF
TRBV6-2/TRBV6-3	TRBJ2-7	ASSPKRLAGGHEQY
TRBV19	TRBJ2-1	ASSTTRGNEQF
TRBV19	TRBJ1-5	ASSNQANQPQH
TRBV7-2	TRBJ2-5	ASSLLQETQY
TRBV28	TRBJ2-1	ASSLTGGDEQF